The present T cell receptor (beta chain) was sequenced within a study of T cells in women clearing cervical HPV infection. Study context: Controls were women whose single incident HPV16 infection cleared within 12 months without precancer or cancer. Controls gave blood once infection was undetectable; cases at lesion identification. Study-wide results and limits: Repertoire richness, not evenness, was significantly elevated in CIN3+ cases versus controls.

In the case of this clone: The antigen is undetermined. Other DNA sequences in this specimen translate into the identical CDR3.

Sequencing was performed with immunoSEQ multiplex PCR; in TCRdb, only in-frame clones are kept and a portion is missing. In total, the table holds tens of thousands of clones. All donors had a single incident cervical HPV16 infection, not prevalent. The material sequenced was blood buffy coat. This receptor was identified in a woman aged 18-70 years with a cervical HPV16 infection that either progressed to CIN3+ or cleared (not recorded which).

The CDR3 reads CASSERGRQENGNTIYF. CDR3 DNA (partial): TGTGCCAGTAGTGAAAGGGGGAGACAAGAAAACGGAAACACC. The chain joins TRBV19 to TRBJ1-3, with a weak D call TRBD1 (6 bases). The observed sequence ends 3 residues before the CDR3 terminus, with the missing tail filled in from the germline J gene. The CDR3 length is 17 residues. V lost 5 bases and J lost 4, with 21 bases in between. CDR1 and CDR2 (germline): LNHDA, SQIVND (reference sequence).